The 16 T cell receptor beta chains presented below share a single source sample, sequenced in a study of blood T cell repertoires in COVID-19. The method was immunoSEQ multiplex PCR; TCRdb's version includes in-frame clones alone and lacks a portion of them. The data hold under 200,000 clones, with more than 85% observed a single time. The sequenced material came from peripheral blood. All receptors come from a young man with acute or convalescent COVID-19.

This clone was counted once. The chain recombines TRBV4-1 with TRBJ1-1; TRBD1 matches 7 bases. The V segment lost 1 base and the J segment 0 bases; nucleotides outside the gene matches: 5. Germline values: CDR1 MGHRA, CDR2 YSYEKL. There are 16 residues in the CDR3. CDR3 nucleotides: TGCGCCAGCAGCCAAGGGTTTGACAGGGTGAACACTGAAGCTTTCTTT. The encoded protein is CASSQGFDRVNTEAFF.

Only one count was recorded for this clone. The chain is built from TRBV15 and TRBJ2-1; TRBD2 matches at 7 bases. V lost 0 bases to trimming and J lost 4 bases; unmatched junction nucleotides: 9. The CDR3 is made up of 17 amino acids. Germline V gene sequence: CDR1 LNHNV, CDR2 YYDKDF (reference sequence). CDR3 in amino acids: CATSRDRPGGGYNEQFF. DNA of the CDR3: TGTGCCACCAGCAGAGATCGCCCCGGCGGGGGTTACAATGAGCAGTTCTTC. The full variable domain, rest sourced from reference TRBV15 and TRBJ2-1, is DAMVIQNPRYQVTQFGKPVTLSCSQTLNHNVMYWYQQKSSQAPKLLFHYYDKDFNNEADTPDNFQSRRPNTSFCFLDIRSPGLGDTAMYLCATSRDRPGGGYNEQFFGPGTRLTVL.

The chain employs TRBV30 and TRBJ1-4, with D unclear. The CDR3 spans 12 residues. Germline V CDR1 and CDR2: GTSNPN, SVGIG (reference sequence). The V end lost 3 bases, the J end lost 5 bases, and 7 bases lay between the germline ends. In DNA form, the CDR3 reads TGTGCCTGGAGCCCGGGGAATGAAAAACTGTTTTTT. Protein product: CAWSPGNEKLFF.

This chain links TRBV25-1 with TRBJ1-1, with a possible D match to TRBD1 (5 bases). V lost 3 bases, J lost 3 bases, and 11 bases lay in between. CDR1 and CDR2 from the germline V gene are MGHDK and SYGVNS. The CDR3 runs 14 residues. The CDR3 spells CASSEGRADTEAFF. The DNA of the CDR3 is TGTGCCAGCAGTGAGGGCAGGGCAGACACTGAAGCTTTCTTT.

This rearrangement joins TRBV19 to TRBJ2-3, with D tentatively TRBD2 (5 bases). The CDR3 is made up of 15 amino acids. V lost 10 bases and J 4 bases, leaving 21 bases between the germline ends. Germline CDR1 and CDR2: LNHDA and SQIVND (reference sequence). The CDR3, as DNA: TGTGCCACCAGTTGGAGAGAGGGTTACGCAGATACGCAGTATTTT. This gives the protein CATSWREGYADTQYF.

This clone came up once. The CDR3 DNA reads as TGTGCCTGGAGTGTAAGGAGTCTTGGCTACACCTTC. It encodes CAWSVRSLGYTF. This chain joins TRBV30 and TRBJ1-2; D is unclear. The CDR3 length is 12 residues. CDR1 GTSNPN and CDR2 SVGIG come from the germline V gene (reference sequence). The V end was cut by 0 bases, the J end by 7 bases, with 9 bases between.

The CDR3 loop is CASSVGAGGYEQYF. In DNA form, the CDR3 reads TGTGCCAGCAGCGTAGGGGCAGGGGGGTACGAGCAGTACTTC. The chain employs TRBV9 and TRBJ2-7; tentatively, D is TRBD1 (7 bases). V was pared by 0 bases and J by 4 bases, with 11 bases between. This CDR3 spans 14 amino acids. CDR1 and CDR2 (germline): SGDLS, YYNGEE.

This chain joins TRBV18 and TRBJ2-7, with a tentative D call TRBD1 (6 bases). The length of the CDR3 is 14 residues. CDR1 and CDR2 (germline): KGHSH, LQKENI. V was trimmed by 6 bases and J by 5 bases, leaving 17 bases between them. DNA for the CDR3: TGTGCCAGCTCCCACGGGGACACCTTTCACGAGCAGTACTTC. Encoded protein: CASSHGDTFHEQYF.

The gene calls are TRBV18 and TRBJ2-5; tentative D call: TRBD2 (5 bases). Per the germline V gene, CDR1 is KGHSH and CDR2 is LQKENI. Trimming shortened V by 3 bases and J by 4 bases, and 12 bases separated the two germline ends. The CDR3 contains 14 residues. In DNA, the CDR3 is TGTGCCAGCTCACCTTATGAGGGTACAGAGACCCAGTACTTC. It codes for CASSPYEGTETQYF.

The chain couples TRBV10-1 to TRBJ1-6; 7 bases are shared with TRBD1. J was trimmed by 13 bases and V by 3 bases; bases with no gene match: 3. The CDR3 is 12 residues long. In germline, CDR1 is WNHNN, CDR2 SYGVQD (reference sequence). Here the CDR3 DNA reads TGCGCCAGCAGTGACCAGACAGGGCCCCTCCACTTT. Its protein is CASSDQTGPLHF.

The rearrangement links TRBV19 to TRBJ2-7; 7 bases line up with TRBD1. The CDR3 sequence is 13 residues long. V trimming: 6 bases; J trimming: 1 base; junction bases outside the gene matches: 3. Germline-derived CDR1 and CDR2 are LNHDA and SQIVND (reference sequence). The CDR3 nucleotides read TGTGCCAGTAGGAGGGGACAGTCCTACGAGCAGTACGTC. Translating it yields CASRRGQSYEQYV.

This chain uses TRBV7-3 with TRBJ1-6, with 11 nucleotides matching TRBD1. The junction had 4 bases not matched to a gene; V was cut back by 5 bases and J by 7 bases. This CDR3 spans 15 amino acids. The germline CDR1 and CDR2 sequences are SGHTA and FQGTGA. The CDR3 reads CASSRGTGGNSPLHF. CDR3 sequence (DNA): TGTGCCAGCAGCCGCGGGACAGGGGGAAATTCACCCCTCCACTTT. The variable domain in full, completed from reference TRBV7-3 and TRBJ1-6, reads GAGVSQTPSNKVTEKGKYVELRCDPISGHTALYWYRQSLGQGPEFLIYFQGTGAADDSGLPNDRFFAVRPEGSVSTLKIQRTERGDSAVYLCASSRGTGGNSPLHFGNGTRLTVT.

V gene TRBV28 combines with J gene TRBJ1-5; 8 nucleotides line up with TRBD1. Germline lookup yields CDR1 MDHEN and CDR2 SYDVKM. V lost 6 bases and J lost 0; bases outside the gene matches: 4. This CDR3 is built from 15 residues. CDR3 in DNA: TGTGCCAGCAGAAACAGGGGGGTTAGCAATCAGCCCCAGCATTTT. Protein product: CASRNRGVSNQPQHF. Supplemented by reference TRBV28 and TRBJ1-5, the full variable domain reads DVKVTQSSRYLVKRTGEKVFLECVQDMDHENMFWYRQDPGLGLRLIYFSYDVKMKEKGDIPEGYSVSREKKERFSLILESASTNQTSMYLCASRNRGVSNQPQHFGDGTRLSIL.

The V and J genes are TRBV6-9 and TRBJ1-5; D is possibly TRBD1 (5 bases). This CDR3 spans 14 amino acids. V was shortened by 7 bases and J by 3 bases, with 13 bases between the two germline ends. The germline V gene has CDR1 MNHGY and CDR2 SVAAGI. This chain's CDR3 is CASNVDSNNQPQHF. In DNA, the CDR3 is TGTGCCAGCAATGTAGACAGCAACAATCAGCCCCAGCATTTT.

This chain joins TRBV6-2 or TRBV6-3 and TRBJ2-1, with TRBD1 as a possible D gene (6 bases). The V gene's germline CDR1 is MNHEY and CDR2 SVGEGT. The CDR3 spans 14 residues. V lost 4 bases and J lost 7, with 14 bases in between. CDR3 loop: CASSLTGQTNEQFF. CDR3 DNA: TGTGCCAGCAGTTTAACCGGACAGACTAATGAGCAGTTCTTC.

This clone is a singleton in its sample. CDR3 sequence: CASTSGQGGNQPQHF. DNA of the CDR3: TGTGCCAGCACCTCGGGACAGGGGGGCAATCAGCCCCAGCATTTT. The rearrangement uses TRBV2 and TRBJ1-5; 11 bases agree with TRBD1. Unmatched junction bases numbered 4, after V lost 7 bases and J lost 2 bases. Per germline, CDR1 SNHLY and CDR2 FYNNEI. The CDR3 runs 15 residues.